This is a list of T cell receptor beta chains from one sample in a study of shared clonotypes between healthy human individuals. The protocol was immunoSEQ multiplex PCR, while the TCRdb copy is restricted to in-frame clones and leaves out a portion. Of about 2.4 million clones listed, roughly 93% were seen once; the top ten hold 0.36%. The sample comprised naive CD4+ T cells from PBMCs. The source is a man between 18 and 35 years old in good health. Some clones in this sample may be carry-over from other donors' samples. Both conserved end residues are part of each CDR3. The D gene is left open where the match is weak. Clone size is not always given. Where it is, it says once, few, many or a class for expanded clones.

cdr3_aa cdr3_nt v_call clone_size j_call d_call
CSVEEYGSGTQETQYF TGCAGCGTTGAAGAGTACGGTTCCGGGACACAAGAGACCCAGTACTTC TRBV29-1 . TRBJ2-5 .
CAISEFKPDNEQFF TGTGCCATCAGTGAGTTTAAGCCGGACAATGAGCAGTTCTTC TRBV10-3 . TRBJ2-1 .
CSAIAQRTTGELFF TGCAGCGCTATAGCGCAGAGAACCACCGGGGAGCTGTTTTTT TRBV29-1 . TRBJ2-2 .
CASSGKQADSGNTIYF TGTGCCAGCAGTGGGAAACAGGCAGACTCTGGAAACACCATATATTTT TRBV6-6 . TRBJ1-3 .
CASSAQAGSSYEQYF TGTGCCAGCAGCGCCCAAGCGGGATCCTCCTACGAGCAGTACTTC TRBV9 . TRBJ2-7 TRBD2
CASSLLWETEAFF TGTGCCAGTAGTTTGCTTTGGGAGACTGAAGCTTTCTTT TRBV19 . TRBJ1-1 .
CASSSLGGSGTEAFF TGTGCCAGCAGCTCCCTCGGGGGCTCAGGCACTGAAGCTTTCTTT TRBV5-6 once TRBJ1-1 .
CASSWQRDQPQHF TGTGCCAGCAGCTGGCAGAGGGATCAGCCCCAGCATTTT TRBV7-8 . TRBJ1-5 .
CASSRGTSGIGEQFF TGTGCCAGCAGCCGAGGGACTAGCGGGATTGGTGAGCAGTTCTTC TRBV6-6 . TRBJ2-1 TRBD2
CASSLGTSGRVLGDTQYF TGTGCCAGCAGCTTAGGGACTAGCGGGAGGGTTCTCGGAGATACGCAGTATTTT TRBV11-2 . TRBJ2-3 TRBD2
CASSNKQGYGYTF TGTGCCAGCAGTAATAAACAGGGATACGGCTACACCTTC TRBV5-4 . TRBJ1-2 .
CASSLGSGVNTGELFF TGTGCCAGCAGCTTAGGCAGCGGGGTGAACACCGGGGAGCTGTTTTTT TRBV7-3 . TRBJ2-2 TRBD2
CSVVPLSGANVLTF TGCAGCGTTGTCCCTCTCTCTGGGGCCAACGTCCTGACTTTC TRBV29-1 . TRBJ2-6 .
CASSLGVPLNQPQHF TGTGCCAGCAGCTTAGGGGTACCCTTAAATCAGCCCCAGCATTTT TRBV7-8 . TRBJ1-5 .
CASSRDRGQGQPQHF TGTGCCAGCAGCCGAGACAGGGGGCAGGGTCAGCCCCAGCATTTT TRBV6-5 . TRBJ1-5 TRBD1
CASSYYGTSGSTDTQYF TGCGCCAGCAGCTACTACGGGACTAGCGGCAGCACAGATACGCAGTATTTT TRBV5-1 . TRBJ2-3 TRBD2
CASSLNRGNYEQYF TGTGCCAGCAGCCTGAACAGGGGAAACTACGAGCAGTACTTC TRBV6-5 . TRBJ2-7 TRBD1
CASSGDGTSVFQYF TGTGCCAGCAGCGGCGACGGGACTAGCGTCTTTCAGTACTTC TRBV9 . TRBJ2-7 TRBD2
CASSLGSGVNSPLHF TGTGCCAGCAGCTTGGGGTCTGGGGTGAACTCACCCCTCCACTTT TRBV7-9 . TRBJ1-6 .
CASSEKGLGTYNEQFF TGTGCCAGCAGTGAAAAGGGACTAGGGACCTACAATGAGCAGTTCTTC TRBV2 . TRBJ2-1 TRBD2
CASRLPGRDGYTF TGTGCCAGCAGGCTCCCCGGGAGAGATGGCTACACCTTC TRBV6-5 . TRBJ1-2 .
CASSQYLSGTDSYEQYF TGTGCCAGCAGCCAGTACCTCTCCGGGACGGACTCCTACGAGCAGTACTTC TRBV4-2 few TRBJ2-7 .
CASSFPSGRGHEQFF TGTGCCAGCAGTTTCCCTAGCGGGAGGGGGCATGAGCAGTTCTTC TRBV27 . TRBJ2-1 TRBD2
CATSRDPGGQTGELFF TGTGCCACCAGCAGAGATCCGGGAGGGCAAACCGGGGAGCTGTTTTTT TRBV15 . TRBJ2-2 TRBD2
CASSPGQGTGYTF TGTGCCAGCTCACCGGGACAGGGGACAGGCTACACCTTC TRBV18 . TRBJ1-2 TRBD1
CASRERRKTGELFF TGTGCCAGCAGAGAGAGGAGAAAAACCGGGGAGCTGTTTTTT TRBV2 once TRBJ2-2 .
CASSPKQGITYEQYF TGTGCCAGCAGTCCAAAACAGGGTATCACCTACGAGCAGTACTTC TRBV27 . TRBJ2-7 .
CASRSRQFQETQYF TGCGCCAGCAGGAGTCGGCAGTTCCAAGAGACCCAGTACTTC TRBV10-2 . TRBJ2-5 .
CASSSRTSGNLFETQYF TGTGCCAGCAGCTCGAGGACTAGCGGGAACCTTTTTGAGACCCAGTACTTC TRBV11-1 . TRBJ2-5 TRBD2
CASSDGLSTHEQYF TGTGCCAGCAGTGATGGCCTTAGTACTCACGAGCAGTACTTC TRBV9 . TRBJ2-7 .
CASSLGGGEAFF TGTGCCAGCAGCTTAGGAGGGGGTGAAGCTTTCTTT TRBV11-3 . TRBJ1-1 .
CASSGNKATEAFF TGTGCCAGCAGTGGGAATAAGGCCACTGAAGCTTTCTTT TRBV6-5 . TRBJ1-1 .
CASSLPGYRTGLAMDYEQYF TGTGCCAGCAGCTTGCCGGGGTACAGAACAGGATTAGCGATGGACTACGAGCAGTACTTC TRBV7-6 . TRBJ2-7 .
CASSLGEGREKLFF TGTGCCAGCAGCCTCGGGGAGGGGAGGGAAAAACTGTTTTTT TRBV11-2 . TRBJ1-4 .
CASSVIRTVLNTGELFF TGTGCCAGCAGCGTTATCCGGACGGTCCTGAACACCGGGGAGCTGTTTTTT TRBV11-2 . TRBJ2-2 .
CASSLSQGVSYEQYF TGTGCCAGCAGCTTATCCCAGGGAGTATCCTACGAGCAGTACTTC TRBV7-8 . TRBJ2-7 .
CASSWRTGGTEAFF TGTGCCAGCAGCTGGAGGACAGGCGGGACTGAAGCTTTCTTT TRBV5-8 . TRBJ1-1 TRBD1
CASSPSVIRASGELFF TGCGCCAGCAGCCCCTCGGTAATAAGGGCCTCCGGGGAGCTGTTTTTT TRBV4-3 . TRBJ2-2 .
CASSLWDRGQETQYF TGTGCCAGCAGCTTGTGGGACAGGGGACAAGAGACCCAGTACTTC TRBV7-6 few TRBJ2-5 TRBD1
CASVLFPVASGNPYNEQFF TGTGCCAGTGTTCTTTTCCCCGTGGCTAGCGGAAATCCCTACAATGAGCAGTTCTTC TRBV7-2 . TRBJ2-1 TRBD2
CASSSGLAGELFF TGTGCCAGCAGCTCGGGACTAGCCGGGGAGCTGTTTTTT TRBV11-1 . TRBJ2-2 TRBD2
CASSVDPVISKGGYNEQFF TGTGCCAGCAGCGTAGATCCAGTTATTTCGAAGGGTGGCTACAATGAGCAGTTCTTC TRBV9 . TRBJ2-1 .
CASSELGRIYYGYTF TGTGCCAGCAGTGAATTAGGCAGGATTTACTATGGCTACACCTTC TRBV6-1 . TRBJ1-2 .